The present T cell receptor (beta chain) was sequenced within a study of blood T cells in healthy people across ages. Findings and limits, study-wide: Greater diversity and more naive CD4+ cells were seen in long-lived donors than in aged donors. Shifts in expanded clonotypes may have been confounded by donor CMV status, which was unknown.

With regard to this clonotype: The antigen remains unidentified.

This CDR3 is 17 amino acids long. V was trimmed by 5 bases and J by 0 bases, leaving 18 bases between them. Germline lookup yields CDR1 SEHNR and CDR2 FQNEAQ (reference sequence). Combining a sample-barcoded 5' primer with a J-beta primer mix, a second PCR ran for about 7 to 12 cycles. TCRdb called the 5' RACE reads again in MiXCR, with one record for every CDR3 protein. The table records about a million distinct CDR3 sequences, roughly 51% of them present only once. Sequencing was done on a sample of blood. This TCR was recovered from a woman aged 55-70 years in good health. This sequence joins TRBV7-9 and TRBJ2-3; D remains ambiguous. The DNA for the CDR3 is TGTGCCAGCAGCAACTACAAGGACCTAGGGAGCACAGATACGCAGTATTTT. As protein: CASSNYKDLGSTDTQYF. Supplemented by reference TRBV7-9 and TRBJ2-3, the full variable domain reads DTGVSQNPRHKITKRGQNVTFRCDPISEHNRLYWYRQTLGQGPEFLTYFQNEAQLEKSRLLSDRFSAERPKGSFSTLEIQRTEQGDSAMYLCASSNYKDLGSTDTQYFGPGTRLTVL.